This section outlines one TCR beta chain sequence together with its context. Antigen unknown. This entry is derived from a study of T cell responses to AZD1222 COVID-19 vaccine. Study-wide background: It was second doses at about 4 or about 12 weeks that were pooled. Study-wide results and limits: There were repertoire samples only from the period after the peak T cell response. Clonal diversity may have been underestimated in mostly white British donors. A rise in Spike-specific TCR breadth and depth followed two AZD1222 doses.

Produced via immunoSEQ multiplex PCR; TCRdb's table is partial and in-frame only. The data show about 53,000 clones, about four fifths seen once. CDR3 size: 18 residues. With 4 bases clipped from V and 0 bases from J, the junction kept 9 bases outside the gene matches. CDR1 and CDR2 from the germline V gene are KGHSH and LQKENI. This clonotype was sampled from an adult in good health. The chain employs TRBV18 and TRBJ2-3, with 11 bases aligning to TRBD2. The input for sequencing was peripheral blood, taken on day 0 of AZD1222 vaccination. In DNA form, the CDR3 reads TGTGCCAGCTCACTAAGACTAGCGGGACTTTCTAGCACAGATACGCAGTATTTT. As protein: CASSLRLAGLSSTDTQYF.